These 26 T cell receptor beta chains originate from one sample sequenced in a study of monozygotic twins with inflammatory bowel disease. No DNA is given; TCRdb re-called the 5' RACE reads and lists each CDR3 protein once. This table holds 400,000 or so distinct CDR3 sequences. The source material was blood. These TCRs come from a human donor with ulcerative colitis or Crohn's disease, or a healthy co-twin of an affected twin (not recorded which).

CDR3 region: CASSSEGGNEKLFF. The rearrangement uses TRBV5-1 and TRBJ1-4; TCRdb's D call of TRBD1 is untestable without DNA. This CDR3 has 14 amino acids. Per germline, CDR1 SGHRS and CDR2 YFSETQ.

The chain has TRBV7-9 and TRBJ2-1; the TCRdb D gene call, TRBD2, has no DNA to confirm it. The CDR3 loop spans 15 amino acids. In germline, CDR1 is SEHNR, CDR2 FQNEAQ (reference sequence). CDR3 in amino acids: CASSRTSGSLREQFF.

The chain carries TRBV20-1 and TRBJ1-4; the D call from TCRdb, TRBD1, cannot be confirmed without DNA. Germline V gives CDR1 DFQATT, CDR2 SNEGSKA (reference sequence). The CDR3 runs to 12 residues. The CDR3 reads CSARRDNEKLFF.

The chain has TRBV7-8 and TRBJ2-1; TCRdb designates TRBD2, a call that cannot be tested without DNA. CDR1 SGHVS and CDR2 FQNEAQ come from the germline V gene. The CDR3 consists of 14 residues. The CDR3 spells CASSAPGTLSEQFF.

The chain uses TRBV7-2 and TRBJ2-3; TCRdb outputs TRBD2, but without DNA this stays unchecked. This CDR3 is 16 amino acids long. In germline, CDR1 is SGHTA, CDR2 FQGNSA. This CDR3 reads CASSTRTSGGGDTQYF.

CDR3 residues: CATSSSGSGYEQFF. This rearrangement joins TRBV15 to TRBJ2-1; the D call of TRBD2 rests on TCRdb alone, since no DNA is present to check it. The V gene's germline CDR1 is LNHNV and CDR2 YYDKDF (reference sequence). CDR3 length equals 14 residues.

V is TRBV7-6 and J is TRBJ2-2; there is no DNA to check the TCRdb D call of TRBD2. CDR3 length: 17 amino acids. The germline V gene encodes CDR1 SGHVS and CDR2 FNYEAQ. CDR3 loop: CASSSSGRAKVAGELFF.

This chain connects TRBV7-2 to TRBJ1-1. Germline assignment: CDR1 SGHTA and CDR2 FQGNSA. The CDR3 sequence is 15 residues long. CDR3 sequence reads: CASSLVAVSNTEAFF.

The rearrangement joins TRBV29-1 to TRBJ2-7; without DNA, the TCRdb call of TRBD1 cannot be checked. CDR1 is SQVTM, CDR2 ANQGSEA, per germline. The CDR3 has 12 amino acids. The CDR3: CSASGQTYEQYF.

V is TRBV29-1 and J is TRBJ1-1; without DNA, the TCRdb call of TRBD1 cannot be checked. The V gene's germline CDR1 is SQVTM and CDR2 ANQGSEA. The CDR3 has 12 residues. The CDR3 protein is CSVEGRGTEAFF. The full variable domain, with the rest looked up from reference TRBV29-1 and TRBJ1-1, is SAVISQKPSRDICQRGTSLTIQCQVDSQVTMMFWYRQQPGQSLTLIATANQGSEATYESGFVIDKFPISRPNLTFSTLTVSNMSPEDSSIYLCSVEGRGTEAFFGQGTRLTVV.

V usage is TRBV7-2 and J usage is TRBJ2-1. Looked up from germline, CDR1 is SGHTA and CDR2 is FQGNSA. This CDR3 is built from 13 residues. CDR3 sequence: CASSLSQTSEQFF.

This CDR3 is CASSLGSVSRSYEQYF. The rearrangement uses TRBV5-1 and TRBJ2-7. CDR1 and CDR2 from the germline V gene are SGHRS and YFSETQ. The CDR3 sequence is 16 residues long.

This sequence joins TRBV4-2 and TRBJ2-7; TCRdb picks TRBD2, but there is no DNA to check that call. Germline-derived CDR1 and CDR2 are LGHNA and YNFKEQ. The CDR3 is made up of 14 amino acids. CDR3 in amino acids: CASSHGLAGYEQYF.

The chain couples TRBV7-9 to TRBJ2-1. The CDR3 runs to 12 residues. The germline gives CDR1 SEHNR, CDR2 FQNEAQ (reference sequence). The CDR3 protein is CASSLSLGEQFF. Together with reference TRBV7-9 and TRBJ2-1, the CDR3 gives the full variable domain: DTGVSQNPRHKITKRGQNVTFRCDPISEHNRLYWYRQTLGQGPEFLTYFQNEAQLEKSRLLSDRFSAERPKGSFSTLEIQRTEQGDSAMYLCASSLSLGEQFFGPGTRLTVL.

The chain couples TRBV6-1 to TRBJ1-1; absent DNA, TCRdb's TRBD1 call cannot be checked. Germline V lookup: CDR1 MNHNS, CDR2 SASEGT. This CDR3 region has 15 residues. CDR3 loop: CASSGGRGGNTEAFF.

The gene calls are TRBV6-2 or TRBV6-3 and TRBJ2-7. Germline loops: CDR1 MNHEY, CDR2 SVGEGT. The CDR3 runs to 13 residues. The CDR3 loop is CASSPLMSYEQYF.

V usage is TRBV12-3 or TRBV12-4 and J usage is TRBJ2-5. The CDR3 is 12 amino acids. CDR3 protein: CASTDGRETQYF.

This chain links TRBV5-1 with TRBJ2-3; without DNA, the TCRdb call of TRBD2 cannot be checked. The CDR3 runs to 18 residues. CDR1 and CDR2 (germline): SGHRS, YFSETQ. CDR3 sequence reads: CASSSGLAGKTSTDTQYF.

The chain employs TRBV20-1 and TRBJ2-7; TCRdb returns TRBD1, unconfirmable since there is no DNA. CDR1 is DFQATT, CDR2 SNEGSKA, per germline (reference sequence). The CDR3 spans 13 residues. The CDR3 sequence is CSAPGGSYYEQYF.

The V and J genes are TRBV6-5 and TRBJ1-6. The length of the CDR3 is 18 residues. Germline CDR1 is MNHEY and CDR2 is SVGAGI. CDR3 sequence reads: CASSYGSFLKDYNSPLHF.

This chain's CDR3 is CSVEDSPSGDTQYF. The rearrangement uses TRBV29-1 and TRBJ2-3; as DNA is missing, the TRBD2 call by TCRdb cannot be tested. The length of the CDR3 is 14 residues. Germline V lookup: CDR1 SQVTM, CDR2 ANQGSEA.

The chain uses TRBV6-5 and TRBJ1-5; TCRdb's D call of TRBD1 is untestable without DNA. The CDR3 has 15 amino acids. The germline CDR1 and CDR2 sequences are MNHEY and SVGAGI. CDR3 protein: CASSWGQGGNQPQHF.

V and J are TRBV1 and TRBJ1-5. TRBV1 is designated a pseudogene. The CDR3 is 13 amino acids. The CDR3: CTSSQQGNQPQHF.

The chain recombines TRBV7-2 with TRBJ2-3; lacking DNA, the TRBD2 call made by TCRdb goes unchecked. This CDR3 has 16 residues. Per the germline V gene, CDR1 is SGHTA and CDR2 is FQGNSA. The CDR3 here is CASSRQRGVIADTQYF.

The chain recombines TRBV29-1 with TRBJ2-1; there is no DNA to check the TCRdb D call of TRBD1. CDR3 length: 14 amino acids. Germline V CDR1 and CDR2: SQVTM, ANQGSEA. CDR3 in amino acids: CSVPGTLGYNEQFF.

V is TRBV5-4 and J is TRBJ1-1. The germline CDR1 and CDR2 sequences are SGHNT and YYREEE (reference sequence). This CDR3 has 15 residues. This chain's CDR3 is CASSPGGGRNTEAFF.